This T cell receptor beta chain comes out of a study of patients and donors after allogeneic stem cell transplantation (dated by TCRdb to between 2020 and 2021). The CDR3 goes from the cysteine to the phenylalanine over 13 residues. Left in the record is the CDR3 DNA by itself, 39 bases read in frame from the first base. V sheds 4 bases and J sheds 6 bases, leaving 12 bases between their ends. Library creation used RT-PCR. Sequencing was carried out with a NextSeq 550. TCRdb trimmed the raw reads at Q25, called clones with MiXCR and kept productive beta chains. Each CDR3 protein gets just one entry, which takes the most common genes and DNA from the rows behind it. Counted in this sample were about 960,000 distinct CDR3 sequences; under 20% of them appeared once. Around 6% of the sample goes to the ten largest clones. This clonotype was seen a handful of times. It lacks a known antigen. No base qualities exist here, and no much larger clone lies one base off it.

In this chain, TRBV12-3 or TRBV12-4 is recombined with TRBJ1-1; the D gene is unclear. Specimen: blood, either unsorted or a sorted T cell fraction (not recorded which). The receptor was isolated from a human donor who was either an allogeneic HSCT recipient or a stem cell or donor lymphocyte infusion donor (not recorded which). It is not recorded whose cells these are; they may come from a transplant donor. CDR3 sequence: CASSSPTGAEAFF. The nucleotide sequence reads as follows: TGTGCCAGCAGTTCCCCTACCGGGGCTGAAGCTTTCTTT.